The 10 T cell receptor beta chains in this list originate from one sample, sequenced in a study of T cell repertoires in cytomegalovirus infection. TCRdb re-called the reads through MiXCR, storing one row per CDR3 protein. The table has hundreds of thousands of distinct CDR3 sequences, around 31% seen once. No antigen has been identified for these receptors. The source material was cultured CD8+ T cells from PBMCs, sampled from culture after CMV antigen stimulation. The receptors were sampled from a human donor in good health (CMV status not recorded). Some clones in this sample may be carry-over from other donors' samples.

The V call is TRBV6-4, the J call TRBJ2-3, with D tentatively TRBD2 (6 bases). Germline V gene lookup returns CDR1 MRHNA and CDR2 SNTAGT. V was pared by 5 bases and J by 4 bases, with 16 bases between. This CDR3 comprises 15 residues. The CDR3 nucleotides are TGTGCCAGCAGTAGCCACACGGGGGTGCCAGATACGCAGTATTTT. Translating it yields CASSSHTGVPDTQYF.

The CDR3 coding sequence is TGTGCCAGCAGCTTAGAGGGACAGGGTTTCTACGAGCAGTACTTC. Residues: CASSLEGQGFYEQYF. The V and J genes are TRBV7-9 and TRBJ2-7; 9 bases agree with TRBD1. The CDR3 is made up of 15 amino acids. CDR1 and CDR2 from the germline V gene are SEHNR and FQNEAQ (reference sequence). V shed 1 base and J 3 bases; nucleotides not matched to a gene: 4.

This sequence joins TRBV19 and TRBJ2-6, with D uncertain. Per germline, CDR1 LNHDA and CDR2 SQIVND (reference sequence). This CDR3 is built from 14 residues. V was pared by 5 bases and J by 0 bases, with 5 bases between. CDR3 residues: CASSDFSGANVLTF. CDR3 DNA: TGTGCCAGTAGTGATTTCTCTGGGGCCAACGTCCTGACTTTC.

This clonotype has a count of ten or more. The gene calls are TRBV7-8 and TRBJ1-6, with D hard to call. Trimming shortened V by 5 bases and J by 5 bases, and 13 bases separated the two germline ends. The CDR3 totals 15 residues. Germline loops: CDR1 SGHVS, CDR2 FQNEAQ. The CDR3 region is CASSPSRGHNSPLHF. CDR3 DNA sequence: TGTGCCAGCAGCCCCTCCCGTGGTCATAATTCACCCCTCCACTTT.

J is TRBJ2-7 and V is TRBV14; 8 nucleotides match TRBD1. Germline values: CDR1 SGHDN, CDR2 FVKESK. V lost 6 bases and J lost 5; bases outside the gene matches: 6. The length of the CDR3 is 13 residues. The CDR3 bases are TGTGCCAGCAGGCGGACAGGGATGAACGAGCAGTACTTC. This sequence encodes CASRRTGMNEQYF.

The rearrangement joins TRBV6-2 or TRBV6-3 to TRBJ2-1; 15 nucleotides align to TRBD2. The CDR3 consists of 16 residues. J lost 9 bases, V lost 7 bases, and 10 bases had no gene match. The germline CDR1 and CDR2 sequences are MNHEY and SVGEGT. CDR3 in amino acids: CASTDMGLAGGVEQFF. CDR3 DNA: TGTGCCAGCACCGACATGGGACTAGCGGGGGGAGTTGAGCAGTTCTTC.

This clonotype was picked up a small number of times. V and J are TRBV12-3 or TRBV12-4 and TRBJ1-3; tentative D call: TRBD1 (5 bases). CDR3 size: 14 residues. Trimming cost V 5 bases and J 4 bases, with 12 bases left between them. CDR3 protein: CASSDSGFGNTIYF. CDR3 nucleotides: TGTGCCAGCAGTGATTCAGGGTTCGGAAACACCATATATTTT.

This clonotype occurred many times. The CDR3: CASSMGGQGPNSPLHF. The DNA for the CDR3 is TGTGCCAGTAGTATGGGCGGACAGGGTCCAAATTCACCCCTCCACTTT. The V gene is TRBV19, the J gene TRBJ1-6, with 8 bases identical to TRBD1. With 3 bases clipped from V and 7 bases from J, the junction kept 8 bases outside the gene matches. CDR1 is LNHDA, CDR2 SQIVND, per germline (reference sequence). The CDR3 consists of 16 residues. Together with reference TRBV19 and TRBJ1-6, the CDR3 gives the full variable domain: DGGITQSPKYLFRKEGQNVTLSCEQNLNHDAMYWYRQDPGQGLRLIYYSQIVNDFQKGDIAEGYSVSREKKESFPLTVTSAQKNPTAFYLCASSMGGQGPNSPLHFGNGTRLTVT.

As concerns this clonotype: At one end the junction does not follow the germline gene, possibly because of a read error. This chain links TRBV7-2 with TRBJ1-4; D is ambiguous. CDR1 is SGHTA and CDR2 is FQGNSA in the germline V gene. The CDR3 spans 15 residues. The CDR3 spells CASSPPDQTNEKPFF. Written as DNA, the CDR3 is TGTGCCAGCAGCCCACCGGATCAGACTAATGAAAAACCGTTTTTT.

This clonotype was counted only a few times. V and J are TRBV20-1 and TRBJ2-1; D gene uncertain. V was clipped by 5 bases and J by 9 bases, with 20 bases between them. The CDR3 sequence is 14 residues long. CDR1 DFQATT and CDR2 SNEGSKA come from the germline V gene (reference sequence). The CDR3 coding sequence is TGCAGTGCTTACCCCCTTCAGGCCGGCGGTGAGCAGTTCTTC. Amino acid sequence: CSAYPLQAGGEQFF.